Listed here are 10 T cell receptor beta chains from one sample, sequenced in a study of T cells in Graves' hyperthyroidism and ophthalmopathy. RNA transcripts gave rise to amplified TCR beta CDR3 regions. An initial round of RT-PCR targeting the TCR CDR3 relied on the HTBI primer set. One entry per CDR3 protein results from TCRdb running MiXCR on the multiplex PCR reads. Of around 35,000 distinct CDR3 sequences in the sample, approximately 50% were seen once. Sequencing used blood. All receptors come from a woman in her forties with Graves' ophthalmopathy.

The chain combines TRBV24-1 with TRBJ2-6; D unresolved. CDR1 and CDR2 from the germline V gene are KGHDR and SFDVKD. The CDR3 runs to 12 residues. V was pared by 5 bases and J by 4 bases, with 2 bases between. CDR3 nucleotide sequence: TGTGCCACCAGTGCAGGGGCCAACGTCCTGACTTTC. This gives the protein CATSAGANVLTF.

V gene TRBV6-6 combines with J gene TRBJ2-1, with 7 bases fitting TRBD2. This CDR3 has 17 residues. Trimming removed 10 bases from V and 12 bases from J; junction bases left unmatched: 27. Per germline, CDR1 MNHNY and CDR2 SVGAGI (reference sequence). The CDR3 spells CATMKNMLADSTDTQFF. CDR3 coding DNA: TGTGCCACCATGAAGAATATGCTAGCGGATAGCACAGATACGCAGTTCTTC.

This clonotype turned up a few times. The chain combines TRBV28 with TRBJ2-5, with a tentative D call TRBD2 (6 bases). Germline V gene data show CDR1 as MDHEN and CDR2 as SYDVKM. Trimming removed 3 bases from V and 9 bases from J, with 20 bases in between. This CDR3 is built from 15 residues. In nucleotides, the CDR3 is TGTGCCAGCAGTTTCGCGGGGCGAAACAATCAGCCCCAGTACTTC. Residues: CASSFAGRNNQPQYF.

This chain links TRBV7-9 with TRBJ2-7, with TRBD1 as a possible D gene (5 bases). Trimming removed 2 bases at V and 7 bases at J, with 15 bases between. CDR3 length: 14 amino acids. The V gene's germline CDR1 is SEHNR and CDR2 FQNEAQ (reference sequence). This CDR3 reads CASSLPARAWEQYF. DNA for the CDR3: TGTGCCAGCAGCTTACCGGCCAGGGCATGGGAGCAGTACTTC.

As for this clonotype: The junction departs from the called germline gene at one end, perhaps through a read error. The chain links TRBV6-5 to TRBJ2-7; D is ambiguous. From germline, CDR1 is MNHEY and CDR2 SVGAGI. The CDR3 spans 13 residues. The CDR3 DNA is TGTGCCAGCAGGGGGATAGACGCCTACAAGCAGTACTTC. It specifies CASRGIDAYKQYF.

The chain employs TRBV5-1 and TRBJ2-5; 8 bases fit TRBD2. Germline CDR1 is SGHRS and CDR2 is YFSETQ. The J segment lost 1 base and the V segment lost 3 bases, leaving 14 bases of the junction unmatched. CDR3 length equals 18 residues. The DNA of the CDR3 is TGCGCCAGCAGCTATACTAGCGGAACGACTACTTTCCAAGAGACCCAGTACTTC. The encoded protein is CASSYTSGTTTFQETQYF.

Only one count was recorded for this clonotype. V usage is TRBV20-1 and J usage is TRBJ2-7; 11 bases fit TRBD2. The CDR3 extends over 14 amino acids. Germline V CDR1 and CDR2: DFQATT, SNEGSKA (reference sequence). Trimming at V came to 5 bases and at J to 2 bases, leaving 5 bases not matched to a gene. As DNA, the CDR3 is TGCAGTGCTTGGACTAGCGGGTTCACCTACGAGCAGTACTTC. Translation gives CSAWTSGFTYEQYF.

This clonotype is medium-sized. The chain recombines TRBV9 with TRBJ2-7; perhaps TRBD1 as D (5 bases). The V gene lost 0 bases and the J gene lost 2 bases, with 9 bases spanning the gap. The CDR3 length is 14 residues. Germline V lookup: CDR1 SGDLS, CDR2 YYNGEE. The CDR3 DNA follows: TGTGCCAGCAGCGTAGGAGACAGTGCCTACGAGCAGTACTTC. It specifies CASSVGDSAYEQYF.

For this clonotype: A single base separates this from a much larger clone, so it may be a read error. V is TRBV6-5 and J is TRBJ2-1; TRBD1 agrees at 9 bases. Looked up from germline, CDR1 is MNHEY and CDR2 is SVGAGI. V gave up 6 bases and J gave up 5 bases; unmatched junction bases: 5. CDR3 length equals 14 residues. The CDR3 region is CASSRDRADNEQFF. CDR3 nucleotides: TGTGCCAGCAGCCGGGACAGGGCGGACAATGAGCAGTTCTTC.

This clonotype has a count of ten or more. The V call is TRBV11-3, the J call TRBJ2-2; 9 nucleotides align to TRBD2. This CDR3 has 16 amino acids. From germline, CDR1 is SGHNT and CDR2 YENEEA. After removal of 5 bases from V and 1 base from J, the junction contained 5 bases not matched to a gene. The CDR3 sequence: CASSLALAGNTGELFF. CDR3 bases: TGTGCCAGCAGCCTAGCACTAGCGGGGAACACCGGGGAGCTGTTTTTT. Full variable domain (missing parts from reference TRBV11-3 and TRBJ2-2): EAGVVQSPRYKIIEKKQPVAFWCNPISGHNTLYWYLQNLGQGPELLIRYENEEAVDDSQLPKDRFSAERLKGVDSTLKIQPAELGDSAVYLCASSLALAGNTGELFFGEGSRLTVL.